Below, 2 T cell receptor beta chains from the same sample are listed, as sequenced in a study of long-term antiretroviral therapy in people with HIV. Survey-level immunoSEQ v3.0 assays were run. The assay was immunoSEQ multiplex PCR, and TCRdb's table has in-frame clones only and misses some. The sample records about 12,000 clones, 65% to 85% being singletons. The material was unsorted PBMCs, obtained 3.4 years after starting antiretroviral therapy. These receptors all come from a middle-aged man with HIV.

Note on this clone: One end of the junction does not line up with germline, which may come from a read error. V is TRBV7-7 and J is TRBJ1-1; 8 positions agree with TRBD1. The CDR3 extends over 13 amino acids. Germline CDR1 reads SSHAT; CDR2 reads FNYEAQ (reference sequence). The CDR3 loop is CASSLDRDTEAFF. The CDR3 DNA reads TGTGCTAGCAGCTTGGACAGGGACACTGAAGCTTTCTTT. Full variable domain (missing parts from reference TRBV7-7 and TRBJ1-1): GAGVSQSPRYKVTKRGQDVTLRCDPISSHATLYWYQQALGQGPEFLTYFNYEAQPDKSGLPSDRFSAERPEGSISTLTIQRTEQRDSAMYRCASSLDRDTEAFFGQGTRLTVV.

This chain joins TRBV7-9 and TRBJ2-7, with D possibly being TRBD1 (6 bases). In germline, CDR1 is SEHNR, CDR2 FQNEAQ (reference sequence). V lost 4 bases and J lost 0, with 13 bases in between. CDR3 length equals 15 residues. CDR3 protein: CASSSGALSSYEQYF. CDR3 nucleotides: TGTGCCAGCAGCTCAGGGGCCCTAAGCTCCTACGAGCAGTACTTC.